Below are 7 T cell receptor beta chains sequenced from a single sample in a study of blood T cell repertoires in COVID-19. Sequenced by immunoSEQ multiplex PCR; TCRdb stores in-frame clones only, minus some. The table shows 53,000 or so clones, with more than 85% occurring only once. Sequenced input: peripheral blood. Receptors were obtained from a human donor in a cohort sampled during active COVID-19.

This chain uses TRBV5-1 with TRBJ2-1, with 9 nucleotides matching TRBD2. V gave up 7 bases and J gave up 7 bases; unmatched junction bases: 12. The CDR3 has 15 amino acids. CDR1 and CDR2 (germline): SGHRS, YFSETQ. CDR3: CASSGTSFVGNEQFF. The CDR3, as DNA: TGCGCCAGCTCCGGGACTAGCTTTGTCGGGAATGAGCAGTTCTTC.

The chain links TRBV6-5 to TRBJ2-5, with 9 bases fitting TRBD1. The germline V gene has CDR1 MNHEY and CDR2 SVGAGI. The CDR3 contains 15 residues. V shed 8 bases, J shed 5 bases, and the junction held 12 bases outside the gene matches. CDR3 in amino acids: CASGSGTGRFETQYF. The CDR3 DNA reads as TGTGCCAGCGGATCCGGGACAGGGCGATTCGAGACCCAGTACTTC.

This clone was counted a single time. This chain joins TRBV29-1 and TRBJ1-2; D ambiguous. Trimming removed 8 bases from V and 3 bases from J, with 10 bases in between. From germline, CDR1 is SQVTM and CDR2 ANQGSEA. The CDR3 contains 11 residues. The CDR3 nucleotides are TGCAGCATAGAGGGATACTATGGCTACACCTTC. Translation gives CSIEGYYGYTF. Drawing the rest from reference TRBV29-1 and TRBJ1-2, the complete variable domain is SAVISQKPSRDICQRGTSLTIQCQVDSQVTMMFWYRQQPGQSLTLIATANQGSEATYESGFVIDKFPISRPNLTFSTLTVSNMSPEDSSIYLCSIEGYYGYTFGSGTRLTVV.

The V and J genes are TRBV13 and TRBJ2-1; no definite D call. With 0 bases removed from V and 6 bases from J, the gap between germline ends came to 6 bases. The germline V gene encodes CDR1 PRHDT and CDR2 FYEKMQ (reference sequence). The CDR3 is 13 residues long. The CDR3 sequence is CASSLGASNEQFF. Here the CDR3 DNA reads TGTGCCAGCAGCTTAGGAGCAAGCAATGAGCAGTTCTTC.

This clone showed up just once. The chain carries TRBV4-2 and TRBJ1-2, with D tentatively TRBD1 (5 bases). Germline CDR1 reads LGHNA; CDR2 reads YNFKEQ. The CDR3 is made up of 13 amino acids. With 0 bases removed from V and 8 bases from J, the gap between germline ends came to 10 bases. The CDR3 bases are TGTGCCAGCAGCCAAGATCAAGGGGTAGGCTACACCTTC. Translation: CASSQDQGVGYTF.

The chain joins TRBV14 to TRBJ2-5, with a weak D call TRBD1 (6 bases). CDR1 and CDR2 from the germline V gene are SGHDN and FVKESK. Trimming left V 0 bases short and J 3 bases short, with 11 bases between. The CDR3 sequence is 15 residues long. The CDR3 spells CASSQDTGLEETQYF. The DNA of the CDR3 is TGTGCCAGCAGCCAAGACACAGGGCTGGAAGAGACCCAGTACTTC. Complete variable domain (other parts from reference TRBV14 and TRBJ2-5): EAGVTQFPSHSVIEKGQTVTLRCDPISGHDNLYWYRRVMGKEIKFLLHFVKESKQDESGMPNNRFLAERTGGTYSTLKVQPAELEDSGVYFCASSQDTGLEETQYFGPGTRLLVL.

The chain uses TRBV19 and TRBJ1-2, with D unclear. The ends were cut back, 8 bases at V and 8 bases at J, with 27 bases in the middle. Germline loops: CDR1 LNHDA, CDR2 SQIVND (reference sequence). The CDR3 runs to 16 residues. The CDR3 coding sequence is TGTGCCAGTTCCACCCGTATGGAGGGCCCGCCGGGGGGCTACACCTTC. It encodes CASSTRMEGPPGGYTF. The full variable domain, its missing parts supplied by reference TRBV19 and TRBJ1-2, is DGGITQSPKYLFRKEGQNVTLSCEQNLNHDAMYWYRQDPGQGLRLIYYSQIVNDFQKGDIAEGYSVSREKKESFPLTVTSAQKNPTAFYLCASSTRMEGPPGGYTFGSGTRLTVV.